This passage covers 3 T cell receptor beta chains from one sample sequenced in a study of cytomegalovirus exposure and HLA in healthy donors. Using immunoSEQ multiplex PCR, the repertoire was profiled, and TCRdb retains in-frame clones only, with some absent. Here the sample spans approximately 100,000 clones, about nine tenths being singletons. Material for sequencing was PBMCs. The receptors were gathered from a woman between 18 and 29 years old in good health and CMV-seronegative.

The CDR3 reads CASKFSEQHAFF. CDR3 sequence (DNA): TGTGCCAGCAAATTTTCGGAGCAGCACGCTTTCTTT. This chain uses TRBV6-1 with TRBJ1-1; no firm D call. The length of the CDR3 is 12 residues. The germline V and J ends were trimmed by 7 bases and 11 bases, with 17 bases remaining between them. Germline values: CDR1 MNHNS, CDR2 SASEGT.

This chain uses TRBV4-2 with TRBJ2-5, with no clear D. The CDR3 consists of 16 residues. CDR1 is LGHNA, CDR2 YNFKEQ, per germline. V was trimmed by 4 bases and J by 2 bases, leaving 17 bases between them. CDR3 sequence (DNA): TGTGCCAGCAGCCCATGGATCGCGGCGGAGCAAGAGACCCAGTACTTC. It codes for CASSPWIAAEQETQYF.

The CDR3 region has the DNA TGTGCCAGCAGTTTACGTGTTAGGACTTCGGCCTATGGCTACACCTTC. Protein: CASSLRVRTSAYGYTF. This chain connects TRBV28 to TRBJ1-2, with no clear D. Germline CDR1 is MDHEN and CDR2 is SYDVKM. The CDR3 length is 16 residues. The V and J ends lost 2 bases and 4 bases respectively, with 17 bases between them.